This passage covers 3 T cell receptor beta chains from one sample sequenced in a study of blood T cell repertoires in COVID-19. Produced via immunoSEQ multiplex PCR; TCRdb's table is partial and in-frame only. The sample holds 90,000 to 120,000 clones, 92% seen once. Sequences were obtained from peripheral blood. These receptors were collected from a man between 70 and 80 years old with acute or convalescent COVID-19.

CDR3 region: CASRKGSGRYGYTF. In DNA form, the CDR3 reads TGTGCCAGCAGGAAGGGGAGCGGGCGCTATGGCTACACCTTC. The chain couples TRBV14 to TRBJ1-2; possible D gene TRBD1, 5 bases. Trimming cost V 6 bases and J 4 bases, with 15 bases left between them. This CDR3 region has 14 residues. Germline-derived CDR1 and CDR2 are SGHDN and FVKESK.

In this sample, this clone turned up once. J is TRBJ2-1 and V is TRBV12-5; tentative D call: TRBD2 (6 bases). The germline gives CDR1 LGHNT, CDR2 FRNRAP. The length of the CDR3 is 16 residues. V lost 7 bases and J 7 bases, leaving 23 bases between the germline ends. CDR3 sequence (DNA): TGTGCTAGTGACGTGTGGGCGGCCGAGCGGGTAAATGAGCAGTTCTTC. Protein: CASDVWAAERVNEQFF.

The V and J genes are TRBV13 and TRBJ1-4, with 7 positions matching TRBD1. Per germline, CDR1 PRHDT and CDR2 FYEKMQ (reference sequence). V shed 5 bases and J 8 bases; nucleotides not matched to a gene: 8. The CDR3 sequence is 14 residues long. The CDR3 bases are TGTGCCAGCAGCCACCAGACAGGGAACGAAAAACTGTTTTTT. Encoded protein: CASSHQTGNEKLFF.